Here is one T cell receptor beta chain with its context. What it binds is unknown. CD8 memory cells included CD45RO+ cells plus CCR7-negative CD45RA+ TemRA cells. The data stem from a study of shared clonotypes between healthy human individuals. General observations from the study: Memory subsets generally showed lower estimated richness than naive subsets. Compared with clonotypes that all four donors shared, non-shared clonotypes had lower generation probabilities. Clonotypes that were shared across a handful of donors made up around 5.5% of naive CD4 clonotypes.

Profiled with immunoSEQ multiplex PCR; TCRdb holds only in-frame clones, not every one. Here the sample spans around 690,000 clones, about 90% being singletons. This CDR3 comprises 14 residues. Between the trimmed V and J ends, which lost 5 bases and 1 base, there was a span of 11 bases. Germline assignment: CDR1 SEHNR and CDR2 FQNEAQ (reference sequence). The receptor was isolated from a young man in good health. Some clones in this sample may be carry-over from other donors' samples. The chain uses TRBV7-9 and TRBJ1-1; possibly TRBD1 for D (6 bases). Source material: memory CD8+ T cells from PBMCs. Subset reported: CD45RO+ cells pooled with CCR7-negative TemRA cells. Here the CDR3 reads CASSLGQPNTEAFF. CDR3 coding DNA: TGTGCCAGCAGCCTAGGACAGCCGAACACTGAAGCTTTCTTT.